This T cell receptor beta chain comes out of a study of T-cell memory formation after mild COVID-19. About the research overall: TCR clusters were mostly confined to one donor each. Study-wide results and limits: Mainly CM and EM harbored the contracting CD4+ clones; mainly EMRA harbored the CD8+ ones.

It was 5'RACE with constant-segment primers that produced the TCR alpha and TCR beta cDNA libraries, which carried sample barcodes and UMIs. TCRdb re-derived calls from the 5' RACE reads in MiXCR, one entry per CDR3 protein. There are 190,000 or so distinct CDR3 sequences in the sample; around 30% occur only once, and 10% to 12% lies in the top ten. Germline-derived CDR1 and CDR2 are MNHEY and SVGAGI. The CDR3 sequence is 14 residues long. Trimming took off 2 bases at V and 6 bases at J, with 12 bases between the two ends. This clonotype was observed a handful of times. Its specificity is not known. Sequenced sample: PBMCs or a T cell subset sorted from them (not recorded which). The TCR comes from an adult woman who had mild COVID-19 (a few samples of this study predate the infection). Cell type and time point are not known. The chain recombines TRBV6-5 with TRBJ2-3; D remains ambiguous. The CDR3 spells CASSYGLTRDTQYF. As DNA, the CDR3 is TGTGCCAGCAGTTACGGTTTAACAAGGGATACGCAGTATTTT.